This T cell receptor beta chain came from a study of T cell responses to AZD1222 COVID-19 vaccine. Note on this clone: The target antigen is unknown.

Study outcomes and limitations: Nearly half of spike-specific TCRs reportedly target unmutated variant regions. Spike regions recognized by vaccine-associated CD4 TCRs spanned the protein, led by 160-218 and 743-854. Clonal diversity was possibly underestimated; the donors were predominantly white British and more often female.

The germline V gene encodes CDR1 SGHTA and CDR2 FQGNSA. The CDR3 loop spans 9 amino acids. The V and J ends lost 6 bases and 5 bases respectively, with 2 bases between them. Measured with immunoSEQ multiplex PCR; TCRdb has only the in-frame clones, and not every one. The sample holds 150,000 or so clones, 90% to 95% seen once. This chain uses TRBV7-2 with TRBJ2-7; unclear D gene. The TCR originated in an adult who received the AZD1222 COVID-19 vaccine. The specimen was peripheral blood, collected 28 days after the second AZD1222 dose. The CDR3 sequence: CASRNEQYF. The CDR3 DNA reads TGTGCCAGCAGGAACGAGCAGTACTTC.